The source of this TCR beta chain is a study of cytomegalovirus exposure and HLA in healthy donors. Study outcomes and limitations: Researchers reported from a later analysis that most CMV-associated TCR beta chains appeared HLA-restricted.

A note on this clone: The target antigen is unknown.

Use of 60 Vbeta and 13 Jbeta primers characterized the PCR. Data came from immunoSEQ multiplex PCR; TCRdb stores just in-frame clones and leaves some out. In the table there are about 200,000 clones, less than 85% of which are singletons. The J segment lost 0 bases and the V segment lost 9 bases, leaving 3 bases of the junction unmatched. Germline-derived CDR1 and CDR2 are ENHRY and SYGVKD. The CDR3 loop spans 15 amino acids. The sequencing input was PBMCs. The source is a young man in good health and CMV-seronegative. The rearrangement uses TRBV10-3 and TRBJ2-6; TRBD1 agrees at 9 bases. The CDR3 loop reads CAIGQGNSGANVLTF. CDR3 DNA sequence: TGTGCCATTGGACAGGGGAACTCTGGGGCCAACGTCCTGACTTTC.